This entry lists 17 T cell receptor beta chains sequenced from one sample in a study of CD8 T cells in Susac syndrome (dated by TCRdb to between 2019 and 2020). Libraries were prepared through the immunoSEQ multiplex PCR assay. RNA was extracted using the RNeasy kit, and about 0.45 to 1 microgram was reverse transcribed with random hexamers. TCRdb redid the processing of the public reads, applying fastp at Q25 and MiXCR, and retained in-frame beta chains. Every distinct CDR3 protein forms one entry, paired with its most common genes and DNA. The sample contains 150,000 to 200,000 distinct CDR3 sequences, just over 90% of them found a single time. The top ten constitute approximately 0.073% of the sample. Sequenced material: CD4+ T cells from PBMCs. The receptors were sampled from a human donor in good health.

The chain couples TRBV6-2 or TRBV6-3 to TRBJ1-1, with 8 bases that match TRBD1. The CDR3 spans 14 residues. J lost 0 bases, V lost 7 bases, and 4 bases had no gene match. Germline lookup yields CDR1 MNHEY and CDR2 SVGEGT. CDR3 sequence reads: CASTRQGMNTEAFF. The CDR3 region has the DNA TGTGCCAGCACCCGACAGGGGATGAACACTGAAGCTTTCTTT.

The CDR3 DNA sequence: TGTGCCAGCAGCCCTTCGCGACTAGCGGGAGGCACAGATACGCAGTATTTT. Its protein is CASSPSRLAGGTDTQYF. The rearrangement links TRBV7-3 to TRBJ2-3; 12 bases match TRBD2. The CDR3 runs 17 residues. In germline, CDR1 is SGHTA, CDR2 FQGTGA. The trim removed 5 bases at V and 1 base at J, leaving 7 bases unmatched.

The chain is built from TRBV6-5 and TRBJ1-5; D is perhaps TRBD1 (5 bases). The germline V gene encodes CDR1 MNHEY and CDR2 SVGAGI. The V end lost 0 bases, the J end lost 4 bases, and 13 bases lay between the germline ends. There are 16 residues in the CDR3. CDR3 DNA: TGTGCCAGCAGTTACTCTGCCAGGACATTGAATCAGCCCCAGCATTTT. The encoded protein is CASSYSARTLNQPQHF.

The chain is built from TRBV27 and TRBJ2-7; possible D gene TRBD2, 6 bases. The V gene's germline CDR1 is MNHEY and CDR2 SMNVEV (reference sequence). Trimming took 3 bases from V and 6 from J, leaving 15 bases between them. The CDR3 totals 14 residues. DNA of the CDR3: TGTGCCAGCAGTTTTTGGAGGGAAGGGTCCGAGCAGTACTTC. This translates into CASSFWREGSEQYF.

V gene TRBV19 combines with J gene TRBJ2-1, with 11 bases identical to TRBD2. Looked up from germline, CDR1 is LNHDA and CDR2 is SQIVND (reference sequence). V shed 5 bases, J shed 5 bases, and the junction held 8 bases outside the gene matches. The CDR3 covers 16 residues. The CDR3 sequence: CASSALGLAEDNEQFF. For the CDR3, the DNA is TGTGCCAGTAGTGCCCTGGGACTAGCGGAGGACAATGAGCAGTTCTTC. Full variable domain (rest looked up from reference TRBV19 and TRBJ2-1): DGGITQSPKYLFRKEGQNVTLSCEQNLNHDAMYWYRQDPGQGLRLIYYSQIVNDFQKGDIAEGYSVSREKKESFPLTVTSAQKNPTAFYLCASSALGLAEDNEQFFGPGTRLTVL.

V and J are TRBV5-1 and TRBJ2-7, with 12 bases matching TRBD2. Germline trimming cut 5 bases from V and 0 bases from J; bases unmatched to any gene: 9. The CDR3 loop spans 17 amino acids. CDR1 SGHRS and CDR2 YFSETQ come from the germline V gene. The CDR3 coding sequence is TGCGCCAGCAGTACTGGACTAGCGGGATTCTTCTCCTACGAGCAGTACTTC. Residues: CASSTGLAGFFSYEQYF.

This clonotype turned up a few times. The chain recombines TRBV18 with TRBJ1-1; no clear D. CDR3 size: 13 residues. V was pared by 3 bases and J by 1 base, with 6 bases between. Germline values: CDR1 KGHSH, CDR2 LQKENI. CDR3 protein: CASSPGENTEAFF. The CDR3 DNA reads TGTGCCAGCTCACCTGGGGAGAACACTGAAGCTTTCTTT.

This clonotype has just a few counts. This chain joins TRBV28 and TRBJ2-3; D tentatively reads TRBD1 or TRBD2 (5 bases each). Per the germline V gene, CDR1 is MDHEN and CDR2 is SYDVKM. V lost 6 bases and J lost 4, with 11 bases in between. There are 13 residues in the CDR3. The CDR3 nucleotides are TGTGCCAGCAGGCTGCAGGGAGCAGATACGCAGTATTTT. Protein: CASRLQGADTQYF.

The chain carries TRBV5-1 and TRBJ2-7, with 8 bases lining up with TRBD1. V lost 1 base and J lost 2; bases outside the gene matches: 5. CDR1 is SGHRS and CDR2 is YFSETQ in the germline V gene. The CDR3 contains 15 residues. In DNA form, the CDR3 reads TGCGCCAGCAGCTTGTCCCAGGGGGCAGCCTACGAGCAGTACTTC. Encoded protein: CASSLSQGAAYEQYF.

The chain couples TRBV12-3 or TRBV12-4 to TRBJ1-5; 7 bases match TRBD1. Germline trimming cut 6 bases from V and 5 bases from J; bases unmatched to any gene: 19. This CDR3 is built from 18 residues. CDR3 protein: CASRVYELGGGKDQPQHF. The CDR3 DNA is TGTGCCAGCAGAGTTTATGAGTTGGGAGGGGGCAAGGATCAGCCCCAGCATTTT.

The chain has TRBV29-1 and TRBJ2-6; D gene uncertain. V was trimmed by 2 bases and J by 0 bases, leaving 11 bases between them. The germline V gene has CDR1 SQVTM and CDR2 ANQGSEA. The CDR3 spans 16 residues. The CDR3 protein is CSVETDLNSGANVLTF. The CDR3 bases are TGCAGCGTTGAAACAGACTTAAACTCTGGGGCCAACGTCCTGACTTTC.

DNA for the CDR3: TGTGCCACCAGTGATCAGGACAGGTCTGGCTACACCTTC. Its protein product is CATSDQDRSGYTF. The genes are TRBV24-1 and TRBJ1-2; 7 bases match TRBD1. This CDR3 is 13 amino acids long. Germline CDR1 and CDR2: KGHDR and SFDVKD. V trimming: 3 bases; J trimming: 7 bases; junction bases outside the gene matches: 4.

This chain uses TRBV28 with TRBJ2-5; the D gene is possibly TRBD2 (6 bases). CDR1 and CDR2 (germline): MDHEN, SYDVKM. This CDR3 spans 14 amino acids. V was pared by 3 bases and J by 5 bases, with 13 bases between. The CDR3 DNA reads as TGTGCCAGCAGTTTTGGGACTTTGGGGGAGACCCAGTACTTC. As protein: CASSFGTLGETQYF.

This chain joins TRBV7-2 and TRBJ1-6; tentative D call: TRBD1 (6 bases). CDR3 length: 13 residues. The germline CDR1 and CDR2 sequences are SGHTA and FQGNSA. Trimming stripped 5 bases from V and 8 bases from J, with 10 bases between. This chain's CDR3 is CASSEQGDSPLHF. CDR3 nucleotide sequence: TGTGCCAGCAGCGAACAGGGTGATTCACCCCTCCACTTT.

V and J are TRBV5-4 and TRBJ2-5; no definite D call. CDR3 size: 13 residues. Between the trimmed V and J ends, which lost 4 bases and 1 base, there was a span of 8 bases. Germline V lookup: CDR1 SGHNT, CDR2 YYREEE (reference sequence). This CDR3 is CASSTKGQETQYF. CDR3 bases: TGTGCCAGCAGCACGAAGGGCCAAGAGACCCAGTACTTC.

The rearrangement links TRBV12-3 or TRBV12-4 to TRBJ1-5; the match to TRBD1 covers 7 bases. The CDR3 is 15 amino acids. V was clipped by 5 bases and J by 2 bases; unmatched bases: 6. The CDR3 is CASSRQGGGNQPQHF. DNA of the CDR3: TGTGCCAGCAGTCGACAGGGAGGCGGCAATCAGCCCCAGCATTTT.

As DNA, the CDR3 is TGCGCCAGCAGCTTGGGGACAGGGGACACTGAAGCTTTCTTT. It encodes CASSLGTGDTEAFF. V is TRBV5-1 and J is TRBJ1-1, with 9 bases fitting TRBD1. CDR3 length equals 14 residues. V lost 0 bases, J lost 3 bases, and 0 bases stayed unmatched. Looked up from germline, CDR1 is SGHRS and CDR2 is YFSETQ.